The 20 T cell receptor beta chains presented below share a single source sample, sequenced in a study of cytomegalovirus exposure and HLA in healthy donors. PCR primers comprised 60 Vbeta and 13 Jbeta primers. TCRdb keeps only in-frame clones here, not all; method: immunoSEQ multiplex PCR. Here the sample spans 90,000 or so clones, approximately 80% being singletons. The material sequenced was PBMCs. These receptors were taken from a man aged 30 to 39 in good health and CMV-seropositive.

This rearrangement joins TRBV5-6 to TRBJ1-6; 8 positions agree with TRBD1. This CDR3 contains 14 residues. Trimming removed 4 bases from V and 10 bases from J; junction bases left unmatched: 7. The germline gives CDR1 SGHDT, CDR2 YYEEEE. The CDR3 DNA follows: TGTGCCAGCAGCGTGACAGGGGAAGGATCACCCCTCCACTTT. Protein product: CASSVTGEGSPLHF.

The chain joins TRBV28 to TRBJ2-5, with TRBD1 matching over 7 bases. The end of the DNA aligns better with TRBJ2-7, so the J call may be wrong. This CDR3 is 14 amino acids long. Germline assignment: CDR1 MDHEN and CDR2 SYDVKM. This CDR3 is CASSFGDSPYEQYF. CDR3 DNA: TGTGCCAGCAGTTTCGGGGACAGCCCCTACGAGCAGTACTTC.

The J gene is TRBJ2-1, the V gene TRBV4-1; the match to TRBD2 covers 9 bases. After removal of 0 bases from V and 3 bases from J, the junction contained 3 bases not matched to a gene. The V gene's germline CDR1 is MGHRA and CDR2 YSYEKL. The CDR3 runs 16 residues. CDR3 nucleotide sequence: TGCGCCAGCAGCCAAGAATGGACTAGCGTCTACAATGAGCAGTTCTTC. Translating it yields CASSQEWTSVYNEQFF.

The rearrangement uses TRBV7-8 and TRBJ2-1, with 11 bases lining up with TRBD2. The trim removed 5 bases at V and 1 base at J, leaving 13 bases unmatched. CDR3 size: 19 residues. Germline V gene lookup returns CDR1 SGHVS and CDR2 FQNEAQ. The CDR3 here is CASSPAGTSGIFSYNEQFF. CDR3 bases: TGTGCCAGCAGCCCAGCCGGGACTAGCGGAATTTTTTCCTACAATGAGCAGTTCTTC.

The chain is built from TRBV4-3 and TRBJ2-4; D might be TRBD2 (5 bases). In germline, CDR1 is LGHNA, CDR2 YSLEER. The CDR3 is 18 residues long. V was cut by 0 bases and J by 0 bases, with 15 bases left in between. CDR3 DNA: TGCGCCAGCAGCCAAGATTGGCGAGGGCTCCTAGCCAAAAACATTCAGTACTTC. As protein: CASSQDWRGLLAKNIQYF.

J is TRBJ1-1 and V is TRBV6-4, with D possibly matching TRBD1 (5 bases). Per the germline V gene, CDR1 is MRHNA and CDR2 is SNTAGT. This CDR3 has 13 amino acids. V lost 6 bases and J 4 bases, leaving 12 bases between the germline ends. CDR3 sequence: CASRPSGGTEAFF. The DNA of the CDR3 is TGTGCCAGCAGACCCAGCGGGGGCACTGAAGCTTTCTTT.

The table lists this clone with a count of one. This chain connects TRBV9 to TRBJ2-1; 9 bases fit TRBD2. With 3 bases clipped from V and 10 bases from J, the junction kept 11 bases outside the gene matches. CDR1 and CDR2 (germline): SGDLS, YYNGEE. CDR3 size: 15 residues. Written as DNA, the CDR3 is TGTGCCAGCAGCGGAGGACTAGCGAACACGCTGGAGCAGTTCTTC. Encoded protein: CASSGGLANTLEQFF.

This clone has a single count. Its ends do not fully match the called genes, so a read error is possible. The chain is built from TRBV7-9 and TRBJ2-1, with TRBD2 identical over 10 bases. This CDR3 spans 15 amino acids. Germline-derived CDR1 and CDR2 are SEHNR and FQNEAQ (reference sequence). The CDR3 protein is CASSRGLAVYSEQFF. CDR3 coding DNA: TGTGCCAGCAGCCGCGGACTAGCGGTCTACAGTGAGCAGTTCTTC.

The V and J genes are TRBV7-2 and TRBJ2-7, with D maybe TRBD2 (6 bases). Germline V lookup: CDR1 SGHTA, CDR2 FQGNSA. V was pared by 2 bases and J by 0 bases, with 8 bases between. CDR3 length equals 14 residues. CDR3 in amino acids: CASSLRRDSYEQYF. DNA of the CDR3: TGTGCCAGCAGCTTACGGCGGGACTCCTACGAGCAGTACTTC.

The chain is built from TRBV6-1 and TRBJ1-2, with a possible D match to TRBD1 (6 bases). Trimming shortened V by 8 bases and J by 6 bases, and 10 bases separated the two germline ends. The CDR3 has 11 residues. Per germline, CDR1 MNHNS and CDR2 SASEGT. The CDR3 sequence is CASGWTDGYTF. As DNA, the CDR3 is TGTGCCAGCGGATGGACAGATGGCTACACCTTC.

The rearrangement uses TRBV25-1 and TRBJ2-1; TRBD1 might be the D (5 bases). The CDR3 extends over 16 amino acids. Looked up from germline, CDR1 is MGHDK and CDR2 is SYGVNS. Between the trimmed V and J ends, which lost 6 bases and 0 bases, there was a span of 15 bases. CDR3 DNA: TGTGCCAGCAGCTTACAGGCCCCGGGCTCCTACAATGAGCAGTTCTTC. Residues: CASSLQAPGSYNEQFF.

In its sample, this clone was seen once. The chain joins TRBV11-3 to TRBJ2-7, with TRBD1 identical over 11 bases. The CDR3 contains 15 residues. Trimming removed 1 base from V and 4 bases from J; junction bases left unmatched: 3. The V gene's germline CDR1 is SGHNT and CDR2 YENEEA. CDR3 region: CASSLAGDRGYEQYF. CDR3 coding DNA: TGTGCCAGCAGCTTAGCGGGGGACAGGGGGTACGAGCAGTACTTC. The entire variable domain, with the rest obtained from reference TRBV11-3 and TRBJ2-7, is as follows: EAGVVQSPRYKIIEKKQPVAFWCNPISGHNTLYWYLQNLGQGPELLIRYENEEAVDDSQLPKDRFSAERLKGVDSTLKIQPAELGDSAVYLCASSLAGDRGYEQYFGPGTRLTVT.

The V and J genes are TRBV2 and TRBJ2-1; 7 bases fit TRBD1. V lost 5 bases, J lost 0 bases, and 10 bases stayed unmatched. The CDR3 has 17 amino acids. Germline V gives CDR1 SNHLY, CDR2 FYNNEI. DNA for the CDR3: TGTGCCAGCAGTCTGTTTTCGACAGGGAGCTCCTACAATGAGCAGTTCTTC. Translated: CASSLFSTGSSYNEQFF.

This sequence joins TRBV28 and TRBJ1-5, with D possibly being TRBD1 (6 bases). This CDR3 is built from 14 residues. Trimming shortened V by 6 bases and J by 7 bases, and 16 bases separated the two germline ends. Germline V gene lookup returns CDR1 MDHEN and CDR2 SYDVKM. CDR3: CASSLRQVGQPQHF. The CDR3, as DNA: TGTGCCAGCAGCTTAAGACAGGTAGGACAGCCCCAGCATTTT.

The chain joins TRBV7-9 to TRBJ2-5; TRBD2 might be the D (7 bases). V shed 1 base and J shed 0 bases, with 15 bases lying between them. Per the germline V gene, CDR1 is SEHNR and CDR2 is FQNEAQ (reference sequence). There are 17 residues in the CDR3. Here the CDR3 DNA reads TGTGCCAGCAGCTTAGAAGTCGGGGGGCTGTACCAAGAGACCCAGTACTTC. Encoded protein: CASSLEVGGLYQETQYF.

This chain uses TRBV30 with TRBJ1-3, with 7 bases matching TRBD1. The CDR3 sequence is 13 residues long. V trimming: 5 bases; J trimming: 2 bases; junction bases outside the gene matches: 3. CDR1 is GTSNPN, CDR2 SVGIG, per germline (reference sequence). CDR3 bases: TGTGCCTGGGCACAGGGGCCTGGAAACACCATATATTTT. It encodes CAWAQGPGNTIYF.

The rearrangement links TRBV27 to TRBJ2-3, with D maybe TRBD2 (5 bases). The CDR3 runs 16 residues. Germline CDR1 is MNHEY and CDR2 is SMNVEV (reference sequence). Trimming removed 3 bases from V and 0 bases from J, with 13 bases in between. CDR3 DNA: TGTGCCAGCAGTTTGAGGACTGTTGCTAGCACAGATACGCAGTATTTT. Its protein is CASSLRTVASTDTQYF.

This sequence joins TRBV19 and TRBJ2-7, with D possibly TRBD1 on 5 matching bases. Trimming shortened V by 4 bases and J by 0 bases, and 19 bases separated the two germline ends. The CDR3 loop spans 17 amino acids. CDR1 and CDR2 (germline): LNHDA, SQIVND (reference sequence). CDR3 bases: TGTGCCAGTAGTAAGAACCGGGTGACAGTTGACTCCTACGAGCAGTACTTC. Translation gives CASSKNRVTVDSYEQYF.

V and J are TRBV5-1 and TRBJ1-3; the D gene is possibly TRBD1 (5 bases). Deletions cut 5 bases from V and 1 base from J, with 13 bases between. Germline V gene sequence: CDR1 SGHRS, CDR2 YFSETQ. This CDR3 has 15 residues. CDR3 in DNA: TGCGCCAGCAGGACCGGGACTGAGTCTGGAAACACCATATATTTT. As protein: CASRTGTESGNTIYF.

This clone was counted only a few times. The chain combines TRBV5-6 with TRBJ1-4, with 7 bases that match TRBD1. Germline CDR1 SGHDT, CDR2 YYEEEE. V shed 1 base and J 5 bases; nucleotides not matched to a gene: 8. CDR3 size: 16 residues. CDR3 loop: CASSLSRGPPNEKLFF. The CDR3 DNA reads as TGTGCCAGCAGCTTGAGTAGGGGGCCTCCGAATGAAAAACTGTTTTTT.